One sample yielded the 15 T cell receptor beta chains listed below, sequenced in a study of tumor-infiltrating lymphocytes in primary liver carcinoma. From approximately 0.5 ug of total RNA, TCR beta-specific cDNA was reverse-transcribed using a constant-region primer. Modified slightly, ARM-PCR produced TCR beta libraries over three nested multiplex PCR rounds. For roughly 11 cycles apiece, the opening two PCR rounds ran with TRBV1-TRBV30 forward primers and a C-beta reverse primer. TCRdb independently ran MiXCR on the multiplex PCR reads; one entry per CDR3 protein. Of 150,000 to 200,000 distinct CDR3 sequences listed, about 60% were seen once; the top ten hold approximately 68%. Germline DNA was also extracted, while the blood RNA originated from unsorted whole blood. The sample consisted of peripheral blood. These TCRs come from a man aged 35 to 55 with primary liver carcinoma and hepatitis B virus infection.

As concerns this clonotype: Since the CDR3 does not end with the conserved phenylalanine or tryptophan, this likely comes from a read error. Because the CDR3's place on the DNA is in doubt, the DNA is left out and the CDR3 is given as listed by TCRdb. The CDR3 loop reads CASSLATASYEHYS. V usage is TRBV11-2 and J usage is TRBJ2-7; the DNA was not compared with TRBD1, the D call given in the table. The CDR3 spans 14 residues, counting both ends. Germline CDR1 and CDR2: SGHAT and FQNNGV.

As regards this clonotype: The junction and the germline gene differ at one end; a read error may be behind it. The CDR3 DNA sequence: TGTGCTAGCAGCTTGGGTCCAGCACAGGAGCAGTTCTTC. Residues: CASSLGPAQEQFF. The chain carries TRBV11-3 and TRBJ2-1; no firm D call. The CDR3 is made up of 13 amino acids. Germline values: CDR1 SGHNT, CDR2 YENEEA. The complete variable domain, with remaining parts taken from reference TRBV11-3 and TRBJ2-1, reads EAGVVQSPRYKIIEKKQPVAFWCNPISGHNTLYWYLQNLGQGPELLIRYENEEAVDDSQLPKDRFSAERLKGVDSTLKIQPAELGDSAVYLCASSLGPAQEQFFGPGTRLTVL.

This clonotype was recorded many times. The rearrangement joins TRBV11-2 to TRBJ2-7; 7 nucleotides match TRBD2. The V segment lost 5 bases and the J segment 4 bases; nucleotides outside the gene matches: 8. Germline V gene lookup returns CDR1 SGHAT and CDR2 FQNNGV. The length of the CDR3 is 14 residues. CDR3 in amino acids: CASSAVPGLYEQYF. The CDR3 nucleotides are TGTGCCAGCAGCGCGGTACCGGGACTATACGAGCAGTACTTC.

A word on this clonotype: It may be a read error: a sequence one base away is much more abundant. For the CDR3, the DNA is TGTGCCAACAGCCCGACAGGGATTTATGGCTACACCTTC. As protein: CANSPTGIYGYTF. This sequence joins TRBV7-9 and TRBJ1-2; 7 bases line up with TRBD1. The CDR3 is made up of 13 amino acids. CDR1 is SEHNR and CDR2 is FQNEAQ in the germline V gene (reference sequence). Drawing the rest from reference TRBV7-9 and TRBJ1-2, the complete variable domain is DTGVSQNPRHKITKRGQNVTFRCDPISEHNRLYWYRQTLGQGPEFLTYFQNEAQLEKSRLLSDRFSAERPKGSFSTLEIQRTEQGDSAMYLCANSPTGIYGYTFGSGTRLTVV.

As concerns this clonotype: A read error is possible here, since a much larger clone lies one base away. The CDR3 does not close with the conserved phenylalanine or tryptophan, likely indicating a read error. This chain uses TRBV6-1 with TRBJ2-1, with 12 bases aligning to TRBD2. Germline V lookup: CDR1 MNHNS, CDR2 SASEGT. CDR3 length: 15 residues. V lost 3 bases to trimming and J lost 8 bases; unmatched junction nucleotides: 5. In DNA form, the CDR3 reads TGTGCCAGCAGTGACCTAGCGGGAGGGCGCGATGAGCAGTTCATC. Its protein is CASSDLAGGRDEQFI.

The rearrangement joins TRBV6-1 to TRBJ2-5, with a weak D call TRBD1 (6 bases). The germline V gene encodes CDR1 MNHNS and CDR2 SASEGT. The CDR3 is made up of 14 amino acids. V lost 7 bases to trimming and J lost 5 bases, with 17 bases between them. The CDR3 protein is CASNGQGWGETQYF. The CDR3 region has the DNA TGTGCCAGCAATGGTCAGGGGTGGGGGGAGACCCAGTACTTC.

The chain couples TRBV6-5 to TRBJ2-1, with TRBD1 matching 9 bases. The V segment lost 5 bases and the J segment 9 bases; nucleotides outside the gene matches: 14. Germline V gene sequence: CDR1 MNHEY, CDR2 SVGAGI. The CDR3 is made up of 16 amino acids. Written as DNA, the CDR3 is TGTGCCAGCAGTAAACTCCCGGGACAGGGAGCCTCTGAGCAGTTCTTC. Translation: CASSKLPGQGASEQFF.

This clonotype has just one count. This clone may be a read error of a much larger clone one base away. This sequence joins TRBV11-2 and TRBJ2-3; 10 bases are shared with TRBD2. The CDR3 totals 16 residues. The germline gives CDR1 SGHAT, CDR2 FQNNGV. The CDR3 nucleotides are TGTGCCAGCAGCTTAGGTGGGACTAGCGCCACAGATAGGCAGTATTTT. As protein: CASSLGGTSATDRQYF.

The genes are TRBV6-5 and TRBJ2-2; a weak D match, TRBD1 (5 bases). The CDR3 is 18 residues long. Trimming took 2 bases from V and 3 from J, leaving 19 bases between them. CDR1 and CDR2 (germline): MNHEY, SVGAGI. This CDR3 is CASSYMPLWGRDTGELFF. The CDR3 DNA sequence: TGTGCCAGCAGTTACATGCCGCTGTGGGGCCGGGACACCGGGGAGCTGTTTTTT.

Concerning this clonotype itself: Sequence at one end of the junction differs from germline and may be a read error. The V gene is TRBV11-2, the J gene TRBJ2-5, with D possibly being TRBD2 (5 bases). Germline V gives CDR1 SGHAT, CDR2 FQNNGV. CDR3 size: 14 residues. Here the CDR3 reads CASGHVSLGESQYF. Written as DNA, the CDR3 is TGTGCCAGCGGCCACGTCAGTCTGGGAGAGTCCCAGTACTTC. Full variable domain (outside the CDR3, taken from reference TRBV11-2 and TRBJ2-5): EAGVAQSPRYKIIEKRQSVAFWCNPISGHATLYWYQQILGQGPKLLIQFQNNGVVDDSQLPKDRFSAERLKGVDSTLKIQPAKLEDSAVYLCASGHVSLGESQYFGPGTRLLVL.

The sample holds a few counts of this clonotype. V gene TRBV12-3 or TRBV12-4 combines with J gene TRBJ1-5; D not resolved. V lost 4 bases to trimming and J lost 0 bases, with 7 bases between them. The CDR3 sequence is 14 residues long. The CDR3 nucleotides read TGTGCCAGCAGTTCCCTGGCTAGCAATCAGCCCCAGCATTTT. This codes for CASSSLASNQPQHF.

This clonotype was observed many times. The rearrangement links TRBV11-1 to TRBJ2-3; 8 positions match TRBD2. The CDR3 spans 13 residues. The junction had 10 bases not matched to a gene; V was cut back by 6 bases and J by 11 bases. Germline CDR1 SGHAT, CDR2 FQDESV (reference sequence). Here the CDR3 DNA reads TGTGCCAGCAGTTTCGTCACGGGAGGGCAGCAGTATTTT. Protein product: CASSFVTGGQQYF.

V gene TRBV12-3 or TRBV12-4 combines with J gene TRBJ2-1; D not certain. The CDR3 totals 15 residues. V lost 6 bases and J lost 3, with 15 bases in between. CDR3 sequence: CASSAVAGLYNEQFF. The DNA for the CDR3 is TGTGCCAGCAGCGCGGTCGCCGGCCTCTACAATGAGCAGTTCTTC.

As for this clonotype: Likely a read error: the CDR3 ends without its conserved phenylalanine or tryptophan. This rearrangement joins TRBV11-2 to TRBJ2-7; weak D call: TRBD2 (6 bases). This CDR3 contains 15 residues. CDR1 is SGHAT, CDR2 FQNNGV, per germline. Here the CDR3 reads CTSSLGGTLPYEQYS. Here the CDR3 DNA reads TGTACCAGCAGCCTCGGCGGGACTCTACCATACGAGCAGTACTCC.

This clonotype was detected a few times. This sequence joins TRBV6-5 and TRBJ2-7, with 8 nucleotides matching TRBD1. The V gene's germline CDR1 is MNHEY and CDR2 SVGAGI. V lost 7 bases, J lost 10 bases, and 18 bases stayed unmatched. This CDR3 region has 15 residues. The CDR3 coding sequence is TGTGCCAGCACTTCTACGCAGGGGGCAATCGATGAACAGTACTTC. This translates into CASTSTQGAIDEQYF.